This T cell receptor beta chain comes out of a study of shared clonotypes between healthy human individuals. Turning to the study itself: A couple of women and a few men aged 18 to 49 made up the donors.

On ten immunoSEQ deep assay plates, unsorted PBMC DNA was sequenced. TCRdb keeps only in-frame clones here, not all; method: immunoSEQ multiplex PCR. The table lists about 530,000 clones, roughly 79% of them singletons. Only Caucasian adults living in Nashville, Tennessee made up the donor group. The CDR3 runs 15 residues. V was cut by 2 bases and J by 0 bases, with 10 bases left in between. Per germline, CDR1 SGHAT and CDR2 FQNNGV. Source material: PBMCs. The receptor's source is a woman between 40 and 50 years old in good health. Some clones in this sample may be carry-over from other donors' samples. The chain has TRBV11-2 and TRBJ1-1; D remains unclear. CDR3 DNA sequence: TGTGCCAGCAGCTTAATCGCAGGAGTGAACACTGAAGCTTTCTTT. As protein: CASSLIAGVNTEAFF. The complete variable domain, with remaining parts taken from reference TRBV11-2 and TRBJ1-1, reads EAGVAQSPRYKIIEKRQSVAFWCNPISGHATLYWYQQILGQGPKLLIQFQNNGVVDDSQLPKDRFSAERLKGVDSTLKIQPAKLEDSAVYLCASSLIAGVNTEAFFGQGTRLTVV.